Below, 17 T cell receptor beta chains from the same sample are listed, as sequenced in a study of blood T cells in healthy people across ages. For the second PCR, which ran for roughly 6 to 12 cycles, a sample-barcoded 5' primer and a J-beta primer mix were used. Each CDR3 protein is one row after TCRdb ran MiXCR on the 5' RACE reads. The repertoire holds 1.5 million to 2 million distinct CDR3 sequences, with about 39% as singletons. Sequenced: blood. Every receptor here comes from a human donor in good health.

This clonotype was counted between two and nine times. The rearrangement uses TRBV3-1 and TRBJ2-4; 7 positions agree with TRBD2. Germline V gene data show CDR1 as LGHDT and CDR2 as YNNKEL (reference sequence). With V trimmed by 6 bases and J by 8 bases, 10 bases remained unmatched. This CDR3 has 14 residues. The CDR3 sequence is CASSRAGLRDIQYF. DNA for the CDR3: TGTGCCAGCAGTCGAGCGGGACTACGGGACATTCAGTACTTC.

This clonotype appeared many times. V is TRBV29-1 and J is TRBJ2-7; perhaps TRBD2 as D (5 bases). The CDR3 is 13 amino acids. Germline V CDR1 and CDR2: SQVTM, ANQGSEA. V was pared by 6 bases and J by 0 bases, with 12 bases between. In nucleotides, the CDR3 is TGCAGCGTCTCCAGCGGCCTCTCCTACGAGCAGTACTTC. It codes for CSVSSGLSYEQYF.

The chain has TRBV20-1 and TRBJ2-5; tentative D call: TRBD1 (6 bases). In germline, CDR1 is DFQATT, CDR2 SNEGSKA (reference sequence). This CDR3 region has 16 residues. Trimming removed 0 bases at V and 2 bases at J, with 16 bases between. The CDR3 protein is CSARDFVGAVQETQYF. CDR3 nucleotides: TGCAGTGCTAGAGATTTTGTGGGGGCCGTACAAGAGACCCAGTACTTC.

This clonotype was seen only a few times. The rearrangement uses TRBV10-3 and TRBJ2-3; no definite D call. The CDR3 is made up of 14 amino acids. Germline V gene data show CDR1 as ENHRY and CDR2 as SYGVKD. Trimming left V 11 bases short and J 2 bases short, with 17 bases between. The CDR3 region has the DNA TGTGCCGCCTCCTCCGGACGACTCACAGATACGCAGTATTTT. Translated: CAASSGRLTDTQYF.

The chain combines TRBV12-5 with TRBJ1-2, with D unclear. Germline loops: CDR1 LGHNT, CDR2 FRNRAP. With 7 bases removed from V and 1 base from J, the gap between germline ends came to 10 bases. The CDR3 extends over 13 amino acids. The CDR3 sequence is CASDRDSNYGYTF. The CDR3 nucleotides are TGTGCTAGTGACAGAGATAGTAACTATGGCTACACCTTC.

The chain carries TRBV25-1 and TRBJ2-3; 8 nucleotides match TRBD2. J was trimmed by 5 bases and V by 7 bases; bases with no gene match: 14. From germline, CDR1 is MGHDK and CDR2 SYGVNS. The CDR3 covers 16 residues. The CDR3 DNA sequence: TGTGCCAGCAACCCCCAGGGTAGCGGGGAGGGAGATACGCAGTATTTT. As protein: CASNPQGSGEGDTQYF. Full variable domain (rest looked up from reference TRBV25-1 and TRBJ2-3): EADIYQTPRYLVIGTGKKITLECSQTMGHDKMYWYQQDPGMELHLIHYSYGVNSTEKGDLSSESTVSRIRTEHFPLTLESARPSHTSQYLCASNPQGSGEGDTQYFGPGTRLTVL.

This clonotype occurred a few times. The J gene is TRBJ1-2, the V gene TRBV29-1; D is undetermined. Germline V lookup: CDR1 SQVTM, CDR2 ANQGSEA. This CDR3 is built from 11 residues. V lost 3 bases and J lost 4, with 6 bases in between. CDR3 region: CSVESAYGYTF. For the CDR3, the DNA is TGCAGCGTTGAGTCAGCCTATGGCTACACCTTC.

This chain connects TRBV12-3 or TRBV12-4 to TRBJ2-7; 7 nucleotides match TRBD1. With 2 bases clipped from V and 4 bases from J, the junction kept 5 bases outside the gene matches. The CDR3 runs 14 residues. CDR3 nucleotides: TGTGCCAGCAGTTTAACAGGGGAAGTATACGAGCAGTACTTC. Protein: CASSLTGEVYEQYF.

This chain joins TRBV10-3 and TRBJ1-4; D not resolved. Trimming shortened V by 6 bases and J by 4 bases, and 9 bases separated the two germline ends. In germline, CDR1 is ENHRY, CDR2 SYGVKD. The CDR3 loop spans 13 amino acids. CDR3: CAIRGSDNEKLFF. CDR3 coding DNA: TGTGCCATCAGGGGGTCCGATAATGAAAAACTGTTTTTT.

The chain uses TRBV28 and TRBJ1-6; D gene uncertain. The CDR3 spans 14 residues. V lost 3 bases to trimming and J lost 10 bases, with 13 bases between them. Germline V gene data show CDR1 as MDHEN and CDR2 as SYDVKM. The DNA of the CDR3 is TGTGCCAGCAGTTTGGGAACAGTGAGCTCACCCCTCCACTTT. It yields the protein CASSLGTVSSPLHF.

This chain links TRBV12-3 or TRBV12-4 with TRBJ1-2; D perhaps matches TRBD1 (6 bases). The germline V and J ends were trimmed by 7 bases and 4 bases, with 22 bases remaining between them. CDR3 length equals 16 residues. The CDR3 region has the DNA TGTGCCAGCAACATTCGGGGGCAGGCTAGCTTCTATGGCTACACCTTC. Translated, it gives CASNIRGQASFYGYTF.

The genes are TRBV7-3 and TRBJ1-6, with TRBD1 matching over 7 bases. Germline V gene lookup returns CDR1 SGHTA and CDR2 FQGTGA. Germline trimming cut 0 bases from V and 6 bases from J; bases unmatched to any gene: 5. The CDR3 runs to 16 residues. In DNA, the CDR3 is TGTGCCAGCAGCTTAACGGGGGACAGCCGTAATTCACCCCTCCACTTT. Amino acid sequence: CASSLTGDSRNSPLHF.

This clonotype was counted between two and nine times. The rearrangement links TRBV29-1 to TRBJ2-7; D gene unclear. With 4 bases removed from V and 3 bases from J, the gap between germline ends came to 10 bases. The CDR3 length is 12 residues. CDR1 and CDR2 (germline): SQVTM, ANQGSEA. CDR3 sequence: CSVGDFDYEQYF. The CDR3 DNA sequence: TGCAGCGTTGGGGATTTCGACTACGAGCAGTACTTC.

This clonotype has more than one count but fewer than ten. V gene TRBV12-3 or TRBV12-4 combines with J gene TRBJ1-2; the D gene is possibly TRBD1 (6 bases). The CDR3 length is 17 residues. V was clipped by 2 bases and J by 0 bases, with 16 bases between them. The DNA for the CDR3 is TGTGCCAGCAGTTTAAAGGGCAGGGGCCTCACTAACTATGGCTACACCTTC. The encoded protein is CASSLKGRGLTNYGYTF.

V and J are TRBV7-2 and TRBJ2-3, with TRBD1 as a possible D gene (6 bases). The V end was cut by 1 base, the J end by 6 bases, with 14 bases between. Looked up from germline, CDR1 is SGHTA and CDR2 is FQGNSA. The length of the CDR3 is 15 residues. In DNA form, the CDR3 reads TGTGCCAGCAGCTTAGTGAGGGGGAGCAAGGATACGCAGTATTTT. Amino acid sequence: CASSLVRGSKDTQYF.

The chain has TRBV14 and TRBJ2-1; D is unclear. Germline CDR1 and CDR2: SGHDN and FVKESK. Trimming removed 4 bases at V and 4 bases at J, with 11 bases between. There are 14 residues in the CDR3. Here the CDR3 DNA reads TGTGCCAGCAGCCCTATCACGGTATACAATGAGCAGTTCTTC. The encoded protein is CASSPITVYNEQFF.

This clonotype was counted once. The V and J genes are TRBV4-2 and TRBJ2-5; perhaps TRBD1 as D (5 bases). The last part of the DNA fits TRBJ2-7 better; the J call may be wrong. The CDR3 consists of 16 residues. Germline V CDR1 and CDR2: LGHNA, YNFKEQ. The CDR3 spells CASSPLLGALMDEQYV. Here the CDR3 DNA reads TGTGCCAGCAGCCCTCTTCTAGGGGCCTTGATGGACGAGCAGTACGTC.